This T cell receptor beta chain was retrieved from a study of radiotherapy plus CTLA-4 blockade in lung cancer. Study background: Of all patients, more than 15% responded objectively and approximately 30% showed disease control.

Note on this clone: The antigen is unknown.

The length of the CDR3 is 16 residues. Per the germline V gene, CDR1 is LGHNA and CDR2 is YNFKEQ. V shed 1 base, J shed 5 bases, and the junction held 6 bases outside the gene matches. Clones were read by immunoSEQ multiplex PCR, and TCRdb kept only the in-frame ones, dropping some. The sample yields about 49,000 clones, approximately 81% seen once. Notes on the study in general: Following radiotherapy plus ipilimumab, tumor-derived TCR clones expanded in the blood.

Specimen: peripheral blood, collected from a patient treated with radiotherapy plus ipilimumab. V is TRBV4-2 and J is TRBJ2-7, with 12 bases matching TRBD2. The source is a human donor with non-small cell lung cancer whose response to radiotherapy plus ipilimumab could not be evaluated. This chain's CDR3 is CASSQGLAGVGNEQYF. The CDR3 DNA reads as TGTGCCAGCAGCCAAGGACTAGCGGGAGTCGGGAACGAGCAGTACTTC.